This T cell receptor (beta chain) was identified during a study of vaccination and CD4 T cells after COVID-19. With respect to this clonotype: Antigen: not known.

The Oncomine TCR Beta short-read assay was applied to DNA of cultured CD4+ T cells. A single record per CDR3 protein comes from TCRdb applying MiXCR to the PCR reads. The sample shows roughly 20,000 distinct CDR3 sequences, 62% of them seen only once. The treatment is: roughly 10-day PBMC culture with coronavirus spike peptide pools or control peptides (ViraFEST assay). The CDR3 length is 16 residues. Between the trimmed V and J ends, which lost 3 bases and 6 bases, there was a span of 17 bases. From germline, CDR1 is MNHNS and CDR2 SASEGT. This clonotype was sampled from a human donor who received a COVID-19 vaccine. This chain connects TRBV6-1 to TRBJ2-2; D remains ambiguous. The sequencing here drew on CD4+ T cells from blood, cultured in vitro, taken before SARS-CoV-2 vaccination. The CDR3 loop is CASSDVFRRKAGELFF. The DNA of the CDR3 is TGTGCCAGCAGTGATGTGTTTAGGAGAAAGGCCGGGGAGCTGTTTTTT.